This is a list of T cell receptor beta chains from one sample in a study of T cell changes during pregnancy in multiple sclerosis. Sequenced by immunoSEQ multiplex PCR; TCRdb stores in-frame clones only, minus some. The sample has 100,000 or so clones; roughly nine tenths are singletons. Sequencing was performed on peripheral blood, taken after pregnancy. The receptors stem from a female donor with multiple sclerosis, enrolled in a pregnancy study. The CDR3 runs from the conserved cysteine through the conserved F or W. D genes are given only for firm matches. For some rows the clone size is stated as once, few or many, or as a class when expanded; others skip it.

clone_size	d_call	v_call	j_call	cdr3_aa	cdr3_nt
NA	TRBD1	TRBV19	TRBJ2-5	CASRGDRETQYF	TGTGCCAGTAGGGGGGACAGAGAGACCCAGTACTTC
NA	NA	TRBV4-1	TRBJ1-1	CASSLYRGGAEAFF	TGCGCCAGCAGCCTCTACCGGGGAGGCGCTGAAGCTTTCTTT
NA	NA	TRBV21-1	TRBJ1-2	CASPPGSWYGYTF	TGTGCCAGTCCCCCGGGGTCATGGTATGGCTACACCTTC
NA	TRBD2	TRBV9	TRBJ2-3	CASSPRTSGTDTQYF	TGTGCCAGCAGCCCCAGGACTAGCGGCACAGATACGCAGTATTTT
NA	NA	TRBV11-2	TRBJ1-2	CASSLLSDLRGGDYGYTF	TGTGCCAGCAGCTTGTTAAGCGACCTCAGGGGTGGGGACTATGGCTACACCTTC
NA	NA	TRBV27	TRBJ1-5	CASSLAAGQPQHF	TGTGCCAGCAGTTTGGCCGCGGGTCAGCCCCAGCATTTT
NA	TRBD1	TRBV6-5	TRBJ1-3	CASSSTGSGNTIYF	TGTGCCAGCAGTTCGACAGGGTCTGGAAACACCATATATTTT
once	NA	TRBV19	TRBJ2-7	CASSPRTESYEQYF	TGTGCCAGTAGTCCCCGGACAGAATCCTACGAGCAGTACTTC
NA	TRBD1	TRBV4-2	TRBJ1-4	CASSQLRGQGTNEKLFF	TGTGCCAGCAGCCAACTCAGGGGGCAGGGAACTAATGAAAAACTGTTTTTT
once	NA	TRBV7-6	TRBJ1-4	CASSLAQGSDPKATNEKLFF	TGTGCCAGCAGCTTAGCGCAGGGGTCCGACCCAAAGGCAACTAATGAAAAACTGTTTTTT
NA	TRBD1	TRBV7-8	TRBJ2-5	CASRSSRTGETQYF	TGTGCCAGCAGGTCTAGCCGGACAGGTGAGACCCAGTACTTC
NA	NA	TRBV9	TRBJ1-5	CASSVDPGTQPQHF	TGTGCCAGCAGCGTAGATCCAGGCACGCAGCCCCAGCATTTT
NA	NA	TRBV7-2	TRBJ2-3	CASSLTGGARRTDTQYF	TGTGCCAGCAGCCTAACGGGGGGCGCGCGCCGCACAGATACGCAGTATTTT
NA	NA	TRBV2	TRBJ2-1	CASSDGFGTRNYNEQFF	TGTGCCAGCAGTGATGGGTTTGGTACGAGGAATTACAATGAGCAGTTCTTC
NA	NA	TRBV7-7	TRBJ2-2	CASSQAYKGPGGATGELFF	TGTGCTAGCAGCCAAGCTTATAAGGGGCCCGGCGGGGCCACCGGGGAGCTGTTTTTT
NA	TRBD2	TRBV7-6	TRBJ2-2	CASSLLAGGPATGELFF	TGTGCCAGCAGCTTGTTAGCGGGGGGGCCGGCGACCGGGGAGCTGTTTTTT
NA	NA	TRBV7-9	TRBJ1-3	CASSQKGNTIYF	TGTGCCAGCAGTCAAAAGGGGAACACCATATATTTT
NA	TRBD1	TRBV6-6	TRBJ2-1	CASSSGQGVVDEQFF	TGTGCCAGCAGTTCAGGACAGGGGGTTGTGGATGAGCAGTTCTTC
NA	TRBD1	TRBV7-9	TRBJ1-5	CASSLSTGNQPQHF	TGTGCCAGCAGCTTATCGACAGGGAATCAGCCCCAGCATTTT
few	TRBD1	TRBV9	TRBJ2-1	CASSVEGQNNEQFF	TGTGCCAGCAGCGTAGAGGGACAGAACAATGAGCAGTTCTTC
NA	TRBD1	TRBV18	TRBJ1-3	CASSPRQGAEDTIYF	TGTGCCAGCTCACCACGTCAGGGGGCTGAGGACACCATATATTTT
NA	TRBD1	TRBV10-3	TRBJ1-4	CAISPGQGAVLGLNEKLFF	TGTGCCATCAGTCCCGGACAGGGGGCCGTCTTAGGGTTAAATGAAAAACTGTTTTTT
NA	TRBD1	TRBV18	TRBJ1-5	CASSPDRGNQPQHF	TGTGCCAGCTCACCCGACAGGGGAAATCAGCCCCAGCATTTT
NA	TRBD1	TRBV5-6	TRBJ2-7	CASSSDFTDRGTYEQYF	TGTGCCAGCAGCTCCGACTTCACGGACAGGGGGACCTACGAGCAGTACTTC
NA	TRBD2	TRBV5-4	TRBJ2-2	CASSFWGGSGELFF	TGTGCCAGCAGCTTTTGGGGAGGGTCCGGGGAGCTGTTTTTT
NA	NA	TRBV29-1	TRBJ2-1	CSVEGGYNEQFF	TGCAGCGTTGAGGGGGGCTACAATGAGCAGTTCTTC
NA	NA	TRBV7-2	TRBJ2-1	CASSPSGGPRDEQFF	TGTGCCAGCAGCCCCTCCGGGGGGCCCCGGGATGAGCAGTTCTTC
NA	TRBD1	TRBV2	TRBJ2-7	CASRRWGTGAYEQYF	TGTGCCAGCAGGCGGTGGGGGACAGGCGCCTACGAGCAGTACTTC
once	NA	TRBV19	TRBJ2-2	CASRGGGSTGELFF	TGTGCCAGTCGTGGGGGGGGCTCCACCGGGGAGCTGTTTTTT
NA	TRBD1	TRBV7-8	TRBJ1-5	CASSPMGGQGGQPQHF	TGTGCCAGCAGCCCAATGGGGGGACAGGGCGGTCAGCCCCAGCATTTT
NA	TRBD2	TRBV4-1	TRBJ2-1	CASSRDYEEQFF	TGCGCCAGCAGCCGGGACTATGAGGAGCAGTTCTTC
NA	NA	TRBV7-2	TRBJ2-3	CASSIRADTQYF	TGTGCCAGCAGCATTAGAGCGGATACGCAGTATTTT
NA	TRBD1	TRBV29-1	TRBJ1-1	CSETTGVNTEAFF	TGCAGCGAAACGACAGGGGTGAACACTGAAGCTTTCTTT
NA	NA	TRBV19	TRBJ2-6	CASSIHPGNGANVLTF	TGTGCCAGTAGTATCCATCCAGGCAACGGGGCCAACGTCCTGACTTTC
NA	TRBD1	TRBV10-3	TRBJ2-5	CAISPGQMKETQYF	TGTGCCATCAGTCCGGGACAGATGAAAGAGACCCAGTACTTC
NA	TRBD1	TRBV4-1	TRBJ1-2	CASRPDRDSGYTF	TGCGCCAGCAGACCCGACAGGGATAGTGGCTACACCTTC
NA	TRBD1	TRBV28	TRBJ1-2	CASSSTGLGYTF	TGTGCCAGCAGTTCGACAGGGCTTGGCTACACCTTC
once	NA	TRBV27	TRBJ1-6	CASSLVGAVHSYNSPLHF	TGTGCCAGCAGTTTGGTGGGCGCCGTCCACTCCTATAATTCACCCCTCCACTTT
once	NA	TRBV10-3	TRBJ1-1	CAISELRGNTEAFF	TGTGCCATCAGTGAGTTAAGGGGGAACACTGAAGCTTTCTTT
NA	TRBD2	TRBV15	TRBJ2-1	CATSSGLLAGDDHEQFF	TGTGCCACCAGCAGTGGGCTTTTGGCGGGGGATGACCATGAGCAGTTCTTC
NA	TRBD2	TRBV11-3	TRBJ2-5	CASSLGGGETQYF	TGTGCCAGCAGCTTGGGGGGGGGAGAGACCCAGTACTTC
once	NA	TRBV7-3	TRBJ2-3	CASSRGSKDTQYF	TGTGCCAGCAGTCGCGGATCGAAAGATACGCAGTATTTT
NA	TRBD1	TRBV27	TRBJ1-5	CASRIGGSGNQPQHF	TGTGCCAGCAGAATAGGGGGCTCAGGGAATCAGCCCCAGCATTTT
NA	TRBD1	TRBV6-5	TRBJ1-4	CASSYGQVNEKLFF	TGTGCCAGCAGTTACGGACAGGTTAATGAAAAACTGTTTTTT
once	NA	TRBV15	TRBJ2-1	CATSRDGEGSEQFF	TGTGCCACCAGCAGAGATGGAGAGGGTAGTGAGCAGTTCTTC
NA	TRBD1	TRBV7-2	TRBJ2-6	CASSGGQGLNVLTF	TGTGCCAGCAGCGGGGGACAGGGGCTCAACGTCCTGACTTTC
NA	NA	TRBV19	TRBJ2-3	CASRQGRNQYF	TGTGCCAGTAGACAGGGACGAAATCAGTATTTT
NA	NA	TRBV28	TRBJ2-1	CASSLYGNEQFF	TGTGCCAGCAGTTTATACGGGAATGAGCAGTTCTTC
NA	NA	TRBV7-9	TRBJ1-1	CASSGGVPEAFF	TGTGCCAGCAGCGGAGGGGTTCCTGAAGCTTTCTTT